The next 20 T cell receptor beta chains were all read from a single sample in a study of coeliac disease. The data were produced by immunoSEQ multiplex PCR, yet TCRdb's version contains in-frame clones alone and is incomplete. Counted here are 3,000 to 4,000 clones, about 70% occurring once; the ten biggest clones make up approximately 15%. Source material: intraepithelial lymphocytes from the gut. Every receptor here comes from a man aged 18 to 29 with celiac disease on a gluten-free diet.

The V and J genes are TRBV30 and TRBJ1-6; the D gene is possibly TRBD1 (6 bases). Germline V CDR1 and CDR2: GTSNPN, SVGIG (reference sequence). The V end was cut by 2 bases, the J end by 4 bases, with 18 bases between. CDR3 length: 17 residues. CDR3 DNA sequence: TGTGCCTGGAGTCCGACAGGCTCCAGCGTTTATAATTCACCCCTCCACTTT. Protein sequence: CAWSPTGSSVYNSPLHF.

The chain combines TRBV7-6 with TRBJ1-1; 10 bases are shared with TRBD1. Germline CDR1 and CDR2: SGHVS and FNYEAQ. The CDR3 covers 15 residues. V lost 4 bases to trimming and J lost 5 bases; unmatched junction nucleotides: 7. The CDR3 region is CASSSMTGGSTEAFF. DNA for the CDR3: TGTGCCAGCAGCTCGATGACAGGGGGCTCGACTGAAGCTTTCTTT.

The CDR3: CSVDGGGVRTGELFF. The CDR3 DNA reads as TGCAGCGTTGACGGCGGGGGAGTTCGAACCGGGGAGCTGTTTTTT. The chain employs TRBV29-1 and TRBJ2-2; 7 bases agree with TRBD2. The CDR3 runs 15 residues. Per germline, CDR1 SQVTM and CDR2 ANQGSEA. V trimming: 3 bases; J trimming: 5 bases; junction bases outside the gene matches: 9.

The chain has TRBV11-1 and TRBJ1-1, with 8 bases lining up with TRBD1. V was pared by 5 bases and J by 1 base, with 6 bases of the junction left unmatched. Germline assignment: CDR1 SGHAT and CDR2 FQDESV (reference sequence). The CDR3 is 15 residues long. CDR3 DNA sequence: TGTGCCAGCAGCCGATCCGGACAGGGGAACACTGAAGCTTTCTTT. It yields the protein CASSRSGQGNTEAFF.

This clone has only one observation. The chain joins TRBV5-1 to TRBJ2-7; 8 nucleotides line up with TRBD1. Trimming at V came to 2 bases and at J to 3 bases, leaving 10 bases not matched to a gene. The CDR3 has 16 amino acids. The germline CDR1 and CDR2 sequences are SGHRS and YFSETQ. The CDR3 nucleotides read TGCGCCAGCAGCTTCTCACCGACAGGGGACGGCTACGAGCAGTACTTC. Amino acid sequence: CASSFSPTGDGYEQYF.

Only one count was recorded for this clone. V and J are TRBV30 and TRBJ2-6; no clear D gene. Trimming took 4 bases from V and 1 from J, leaving 14 bases between them. The CDR3 contains 16 residues. Germline CDR1 GTSNPN, CDR2 SVGIG (reference sequence). The CDR3 bases are TGTGCCTGGATCCACATCAGTGAATCTGGGGCCAACGTCCTGACTTTC. Its protein product is CAWIHISESGANVLTF.

This sequence joins TRBV7-6 and TRBJ1-1, with a possible D match to TRBD1 (5 bases). Trimming shortened V by 5 bases and J by 8 bases, and 12 bases separated the two germline ends. The CDR3 contains 12 residues. Per the germline V gene, CDR1 is SGHVS and CDR2 is FNYEAQ. CDR3 residues: CASSQRGGEAFF. CDR3 sequence (DNA): TGTGCCAGCAGCCAGCGGGGGGGAGAAGCTTTCTTT. Full variable domain (missing parts from reference TRBV7-6 and TRBJ1-1): GAGVSQSPRYKVTKRGQDVALRCDPISGHVSLYWYRQALGQGPEFLTYFNYEAQQDKSGLPNDRFSAERPEGSISTLTIQRTEQRDSAMYRCASSQRGGEAFFGQGTRLTVV.

This clone showed up just a few times. The V gene is TRBV6-5, the J gene TRBJ1-2; D is ambiguous. The CDR3 length is 16 residues. The germline gives CDR1 MNHEY, CDR2 SVGAGI. Trimming left V 4 bases short and J 5 bases short, with 20 bases between. The CDR3 region has the DNA TGTGCCAGCAGTTCCCCGGGTTTTTTAGGATTTTATGGCTACACCTTC. The encoded protein is CASSSPGFLGFYGYTF.

This clone was observed a few times. This CDR3 is CASRASGGSNQPQHF. The CDR3, as DNA: TGTGCCAGCCGCGCTAGCGGGGGGTCAAATCAGCCCCAGCATTTT. This chain uses TRBV28 with TRBJ1-5; the D gene is possibly TRBD1 (5 bases). This CDR3 comprises 15 residues. Trimming left V 8 bases short and J 4 bases short, with 18 bases between. The germline CDR1 and CDR2 sequences are MDHEN and SYDVKM. Complete variable domain (other parts from reference TRBV28 and TRBJ1-5): DVKVTQSSRYLVKRTGEKVFLECVQDMDHENMFWYRQDPGLGLRLIYFSYDVKMKEKGDIPEGYSVSREKKERFSLILESASTNQTSMYLCASRASGGSNQPQHFGDGTRLSIL.

V usage is TRBV6-1 and J usage is TRBJ1-6, with no clear D. The CDR3 is made up of 12 amino acids. V was trimmed by 7 bases and J by 14 bases, leaving 15 bases between them. Germline V gene data show CDR1 as MNHNS and CDR2 as SASEGT. This CDR3 reads CASTPPGRALHF. Here the CDR3 DNA reads TGTGCCAGCACCCCACCCGGCCGGGCCCTCCACTTT.

The chain combines TRBV7-9 with TRBJ2-3, with no clear D. Trimming removed 4 bases at V and 6 bases at J, with 8 bases between. The CDR3 contains 12 residues. The germline CDR1 and CDR2 sequences are SEHNR and FQNEAQ (reference sequence). The CDR3 loop reads CASSSSGDTQYF. The CDR3 coding sequence is TGTGCCAGCAGCTCCAGTGGCGATACGCAGTATTTT.

The V gene is TRBV5-1, the J gene TRBJ1-4; possible D gene TRBD1, 5 bases. The germline gives CDR1 SGHRS, CDR2 YFSETQ. The CDR3 is 15 amino acids. Trimming removed 4 bases from V and 5 bases from J, with 15 bases in between. This CDR3 reads CASSGGGQGNEKLFF. As DNA, the CDR3 is TGCGCCAGCAGCGGAGGAGGGCAGGGCAATGAAAAACTGTTTTTT.

The chain uses TRBV19 and TRBJ2-1, with 8 bases aligning to TRBD2. In germline, CDR1 is LNHDA, CDR2 SQIVND (reference sequence). V shed 7 bases and J 9 bases; nucleotides not matched to a gene: 11. The CDR3 sequence is 14 residues long. Written as DNA, the CDR3 is TGTGCCAGTACAAGCGGGGGAACTACTTTTGAGCAGTTCTTC. Translated, it gives CASTSGGTTFEQFF.

This clone was detected only once. The chain is built from TRBV7-9 and TRBJ1-2; D is undetermined. V was pared by 5 bases and J by 2 bases, with 12 bases between. Germline V CDR1 and CDR2: SEHNR, FQNEAQ (reference sequence). The CDR3 consists of 14 residues. The CDR3 protein is CASSHSALNYGYTF. The CDR3 coding sequence is TGTGCCAGCAGCCATTCCGCGTTAAACTATGGCTACACCTTC.

This clone was observed a few times. CDR3 protein: CSVVPRGNYYYGYTF. CDR3 nucleotide sequence: TGCAGCGTTGTGCCCAGGGGGAATTACTACTATGGCTACACCTTC. The gene calls are TRBV29-1 and TRBJ1-2, with 7 bases matching TRBD1. Germline CDR1 SQVTM, CDR2 ANQGSEA. The CDR3 length is 15 residues. With V trimmed by 4 bases and J by 3 bases, 11 bases remained unmatched.

The CDR3 nucleotides read TGTGCCAGCAGCGCCTTGATGCCAGGGCGAACTGGGGCCAACGTCCTGACTTTC. Amino acid sequence: CASSALMPGRTGANVLTF. J is TRBJ2-6 and V is TRBV5-6, with D possibly being TRBD1 (5 bases). There are 18 residues in the CDR3. Per the germline V gene, CDR1 is SGHDT and CDR2 is YYEEEE. Trimming pared 4 bases from V and 2 bases from J, leaving 19 bases between.

V is TRBV5-1 and J is TRBJ1-1; possible D gene TRBD1, 5 bases. Trimming removed 0 bases from V and 12 bases from J, with 9 bases in between. The CDR3 length is 11 residues. Germline V lookup: CDR1 SGHRS, CDR2 YFSETQ. The CDR3 nucleotides read TGCGCCAGCAGCTTGGCAGGGATTTCTTTCTTT. Translation: CASSLAGISFF.

The genes are TRBV28 and TRBJ1-1, with 8 nucleotides matching TRBD1. Germline V CDR1 and CDR2: MDHEN, SYDVKM. Germline trimming cut 5 bases from V and 3 bases from J; bases unmatched to any gene: 14. The CDR3 runs to 17 residues. CDR3 region: CASSSLAGGASDTEAFF. The CDR3 region has the DNA TGTGCCAGCAGTAGTTTGGCAGGGGGCGCCTCGGACACTGAAGCTTTCTTT.

The genes are TRBV5-1 and TRBJ1-1; D is unresolved. The CDR3 consists of 11 residues. Germline values: CDR1 SGHRS, CDR2 YFSETQ. V was clipped by 0 bases and J by 10 bases, with 7 bases between them. CDR3 sequence reads: CASSLAGRAFF. The CDR3 nucleotides are TGCGCCAGCAGCTTGGCCGGTCGAGCTTTCTTT. Filled out from reference TRBV5-1 and TRBJ1-1, the complete variable domain reads KAGVTQTPRYLIKTRGQQVTLSCSPISGHRSVSWYQQTPGQGLQFLFEYFSETQRNKGNFPGRFSGRQFSNSRSEMNVSTLELGDSALYLCASSLAGRAFFGQGTRLTVV.

This clone was counted between two and nine times. The chain carries TRBV9 and TRBJ2-1; 14 bases are shared with TRBD2. This CDR3 spans 15 amino acids. Germline CDR1 and CDR2: SGDLS and YYNGEE. Trimming took 3 bases from V and 7 from J; bases not matched to a gene: 3. The CDR3 nucleotides read TGTGCCAGCAGCGCGACTAGCGGGGGGGTTAATGAGCAGTTCTTC. Translated: CASSATSGGVNEQFF.